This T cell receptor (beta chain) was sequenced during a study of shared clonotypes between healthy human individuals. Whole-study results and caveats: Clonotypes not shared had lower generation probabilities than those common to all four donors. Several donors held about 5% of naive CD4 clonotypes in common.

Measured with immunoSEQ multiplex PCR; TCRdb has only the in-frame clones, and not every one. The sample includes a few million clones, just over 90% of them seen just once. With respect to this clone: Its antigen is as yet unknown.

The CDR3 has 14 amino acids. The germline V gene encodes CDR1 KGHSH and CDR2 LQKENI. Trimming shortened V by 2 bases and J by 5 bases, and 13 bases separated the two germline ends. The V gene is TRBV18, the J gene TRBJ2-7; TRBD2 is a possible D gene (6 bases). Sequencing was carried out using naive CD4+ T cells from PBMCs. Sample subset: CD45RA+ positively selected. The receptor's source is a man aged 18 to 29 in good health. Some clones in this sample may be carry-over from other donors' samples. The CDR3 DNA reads TGTGCCAGCTCACCATTGGAGGGGCGGGACGAGCAGTACTTC. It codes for CASSPLEGRDEQYF. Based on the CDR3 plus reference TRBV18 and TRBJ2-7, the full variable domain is NAGVMQNPRHLVRRRGQEARLRCSPMKGHSHVYWYRQLPEEGLKFMVYLQKENIIDESGMPKERFSAEFPKEGPSILRIQQVVRGDSAAYFCASSPLEGRDEQYFGPGTRLTVT.